What follows is one TCR beta chain and its context. This sample was included in a study of blood T cell repertoires in COVID-19. Study details: Nucleic acid was either cDNA or gDNA, and it came from T cells, B-cell-depleted T cells, or PBMCs.

Per the study methods: Amplification from reference gene primers served as the basis for estimated nucleated cell counts. Measured with immunoSEQ multiplex PCR; TCRdb has only the in-frame clones, and not every one. From that table come the V and J calls and clone size; the DNA was used to work out D and trimming. Of around 86,000 clones detected, 85% appear once; the ten largest clones hold 35% to 45%. Germline loops: CDR1 SGHNT, CDR2 YYREEE (reference sequence). The CDR3 is 11 residues long. Trimming removed 4 bases at V and 8 bases at J, with 9 bases between. The material sequenced was peripheral blood. The TCR comes from an elderly man with acute or convalescent COVID-19. This chain connects TRBV5-4 to TRBJ1-1; D is unclear. In DNA form, the CDR3 reads TGTGCCAGCAGCATCCGAGCGGAAGCTTTCTTT. Its translation is CASSIRAEAFF.